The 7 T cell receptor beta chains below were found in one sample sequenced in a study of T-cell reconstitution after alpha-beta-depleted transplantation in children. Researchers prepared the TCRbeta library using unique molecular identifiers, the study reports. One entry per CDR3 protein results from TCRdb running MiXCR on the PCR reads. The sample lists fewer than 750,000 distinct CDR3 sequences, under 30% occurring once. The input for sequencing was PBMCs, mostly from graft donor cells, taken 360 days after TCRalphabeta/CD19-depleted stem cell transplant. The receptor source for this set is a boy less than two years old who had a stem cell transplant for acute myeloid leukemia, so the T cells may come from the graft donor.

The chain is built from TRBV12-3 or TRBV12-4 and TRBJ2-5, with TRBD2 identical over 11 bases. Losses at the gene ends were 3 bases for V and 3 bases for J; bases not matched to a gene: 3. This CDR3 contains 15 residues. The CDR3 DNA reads TGTGCCAGCAGTTTTGGACTAGCGGGTAAAGAGACCCAGTACTTC. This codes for CASSFGLAGKETQYF.

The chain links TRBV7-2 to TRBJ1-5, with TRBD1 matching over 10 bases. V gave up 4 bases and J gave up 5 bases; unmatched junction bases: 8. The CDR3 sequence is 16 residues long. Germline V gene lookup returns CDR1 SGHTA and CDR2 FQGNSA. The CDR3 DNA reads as TGTGCCAGCAGCTCCCGCTGGGACAGGGGTGATCAGCCCCAGCATTTT. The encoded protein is CASSSRWDRGDQPQHF.

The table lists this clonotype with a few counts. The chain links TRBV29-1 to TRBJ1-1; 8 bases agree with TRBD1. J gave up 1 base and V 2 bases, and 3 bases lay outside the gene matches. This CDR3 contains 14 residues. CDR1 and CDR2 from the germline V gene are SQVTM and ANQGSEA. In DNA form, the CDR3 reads TGCAGCGTTGAAAGGACAGGGAGGAACACTGAAGCTTTCTTT. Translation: CSVERTGRNTEAFF.

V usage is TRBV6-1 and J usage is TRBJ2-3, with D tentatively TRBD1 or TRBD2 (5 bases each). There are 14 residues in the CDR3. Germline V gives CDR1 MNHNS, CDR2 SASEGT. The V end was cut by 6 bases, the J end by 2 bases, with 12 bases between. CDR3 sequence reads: CASRTGLYTDTQYF. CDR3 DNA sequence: TGTGCCAGCAGGACGGGGCTATACACAGATACGCAGTATTTT.

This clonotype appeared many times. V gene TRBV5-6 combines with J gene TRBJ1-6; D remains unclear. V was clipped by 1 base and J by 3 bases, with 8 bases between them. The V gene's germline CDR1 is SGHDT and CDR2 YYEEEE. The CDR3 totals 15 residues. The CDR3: CASSLRGSYNSPLHF. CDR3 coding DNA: TGTGCCAGCAGCTTGCGAGGGAGCTATAATTCACCCCTCCACTTT.

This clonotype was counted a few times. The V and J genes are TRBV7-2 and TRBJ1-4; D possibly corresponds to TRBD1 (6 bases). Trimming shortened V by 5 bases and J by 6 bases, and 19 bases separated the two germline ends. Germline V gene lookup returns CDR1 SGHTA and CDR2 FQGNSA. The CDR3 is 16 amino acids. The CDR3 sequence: CASSGFRDKSHEKLFF. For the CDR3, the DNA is TGTGCCAGCAGCGGCTTCCGGGACAAGTCTCATGAAAAACTGTTTTTT.

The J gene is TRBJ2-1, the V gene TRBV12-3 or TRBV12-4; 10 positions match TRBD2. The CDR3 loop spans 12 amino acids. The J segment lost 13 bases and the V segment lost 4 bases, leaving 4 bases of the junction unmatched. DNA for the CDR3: TGTGCCAGCAGTTGGAGCGGGGGGGCACAGTTCTTC. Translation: CASSWSGGAQFF.